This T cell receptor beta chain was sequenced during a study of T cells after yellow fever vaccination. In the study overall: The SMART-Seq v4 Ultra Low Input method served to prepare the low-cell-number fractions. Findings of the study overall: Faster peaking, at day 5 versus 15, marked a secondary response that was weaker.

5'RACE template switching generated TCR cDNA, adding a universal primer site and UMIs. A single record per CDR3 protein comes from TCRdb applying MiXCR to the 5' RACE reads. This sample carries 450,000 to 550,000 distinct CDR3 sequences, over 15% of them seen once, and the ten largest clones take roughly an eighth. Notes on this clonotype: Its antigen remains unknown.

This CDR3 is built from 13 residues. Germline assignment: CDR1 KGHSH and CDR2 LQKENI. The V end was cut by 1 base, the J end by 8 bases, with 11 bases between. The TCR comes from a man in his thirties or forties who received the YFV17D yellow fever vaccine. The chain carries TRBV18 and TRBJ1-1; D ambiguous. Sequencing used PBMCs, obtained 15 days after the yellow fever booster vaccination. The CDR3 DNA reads TGTGCCAGCTCACCACTAGGCAGAGTCGAAGCTTTCTTT. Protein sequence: CASSPLGRVEAFF.